The rows below give T cell receptor beta chains drawn from one sample of a study of Graves' ophthalmopathy and Graves' hyperthyroidism. TCRdb re-called the multiplex PCR reads through MiXCR, storing one row per CDR3 protein. There are over 500,000 distinct CDR3 sequences in the sample; approximately 21% occur only once, and around 6.5% lies in the top ten. The specimen sequenced was peripheral blood. These TCRs come from a woman under 30 with stable Graves' hyperthyroidism. Some clones in this sample may be carry-over from other donors' samples. Each CDR3 is given with its conserved first and last residue. D genes are given only for firm matches. Not every row has a clone size; where given, it reads once, few, many or a size class.

TRBV3-1	15	many	.	TRBJ2-5	CASSQDLAFQETQYF	TGTGCCAGCAGCCAAGATCTGGCCTTCCAAGAGACCCAGTACTTC
TRBV5-1	15	many	.	TRBJ1-1	CASSPRAGMNTEAFF	TGCGCCAGCAGCCCCAGGGCGGGCATGAACACTGAAGCTTTCTTT
TRBV20-1	15	few	.	TRBJ2-2	CSAREDRANTGELFF	TGCAGTGCTAGAGAAGACCGCGCGAACACCGGGGAGCTGTTTTTT
TRBV27	15	many	.	TRBJ2-7	CASSTSRDTTYEQYF	TGTGCCAGCAGTACCTCCCGGGACACCACCTACGAGCAGTACTTC
TRBV5-1	14	many	TRBD2	TRBJ2-7	CASSGGDYIYEQYF	TGCGCCAGCAGCGGTGGGGACTATATCTACGAGCAGTACTTC
TRBV20-1	13	many	TRBD1	TRBJ1-3	CSADTGAGNTIYF	TGCAGTGCGGATACAGGGGCTGGAAACACCATATATTTT
TRBV7-9	12	many	TRBD1	TRBJ2-7	CASSGQGFEQYF	TGTGCCAGCTCGGGACAGGGGTTCGAGCAGTACTTC
TRBV28	14	many	.	TRBJ2-7	CASRGRDSSYEQYF	TGTGCCAGCAGAGGGCGGGACAGCTCCTACGAGCAGTACTTC
TRBV6-2/TRBV6-3	16	many	TRBD2	TRBJ2-5	CASSQWTSGDPETQYF	TGTGCCAGCAGTCAGTGGACTAGCGGGGATCCAGAGACCCAGTACTTC
TRBV6-1	16	few	TRBD1	TRBJ2-7	CASSPTITGGLYEQYF	TGTGCCAGCAGCCCCACCATAACAGGGGGTCTCTACGAGCAGTACTTC
TRBV4-2	16	.	TRBD1	TRBJ1-2	CASSRGQGAVSYGYTF	TGTGCCAGCAGCCGTGGACAGGGGGCGGTATCGTATGGCTACACCTTC
TRBV19	14	few	.	TRBJ2-6	CASSWGYGANVLTF	TGTGCCAGTAGTTGGGGGTACGGGGCCAACGTCCTGACTTTC
TRBV6-2/TRBV6-3	17	many	.	TRBJ1-1	CASSYRAGTGTNTEAFF	TGTGCCAGCAGTTACAGGGCGGGCACAGGGACGAACACTGAAGCTTTCTTT
TRBV19	15	many	.	TRBJ2-5	CASSTTRGTGETQYF	TGTGCCAGTAGTACAACCCGCGGGACGGGTGAGACCCAGTACTTC
TRBV12-3/TRBV12-4	15	many	.	TRBJ1-5	CASRARGNSNQPQHF	TGTGCCAGCAGGGCCCGGGGGAATAGCAATCAGCCCCAGCATTTT
TRBV2	11	many	TRBD1	TRBJ1-2	CASRRGLGYTF	TGTGCCAGCCGCAGGGGGCTTGGCTACACCTTC
TRBV10-3	15	.	.	TRBJ2-2	CATNSVTGNTGELFF	TGTGCCACCAACTCTGTGACGGGGAACACCGGGGAGCTGTTTTTT
TRBV20-1	19	few	TRBD1	TRBJ1-5	CSARPNSDRDPYSNQPQHF	TGCAGTGCTAGACCCAATAGTGACAGGGACCCTTATAGCAATCAGCCCCAGCATTTT
TRBV27	13	many	TRBD1	TRBJ2-7	CASSLDRDYEQYF	TGTGCCAGCAGTTTAGACAGGGACTACGAGCAGTACTTC
TRBV19	17	.	.	TRBJ2-2	CASSILVSGASTGELFF	TGTGCCAGTAGTATACTAGTCAGTGGGGCGAGCACCGGGGAGCTGTTTTTT
TRBV11-1	17	.	TRBD2	TRBJ2-2	CASSRGLLGLATGELFF	TGTGCCAGCAGCCGGGGGCTCCTGGGACTAGCCACCGGGGAGCTGTTTTTT
TRBV20-1	15	many	.	TRBJ1-1	CSATIRAWMNTEAFF	TGCAGTGCTACGATTCGGGCCTGGATGAACACTGAAGCTTTCTTT
TRBV28	13	many	.	TRBJ1-2	CASSQPGAYGYTF	TGTGCCAGCAGTCAACCCGGGGCCTATGGCTACACCTTC
TRBV12-3/TRBV12-4	11	many	.	TRBJ1-2	CASRPREGYTF	TGTGCCAGCAGGCCACGGGAAGGCTACACCTTC
TRBV6-4	13	many	.	TRBJ1-1	CASKGRGNTEAFF	TGTGCCAGCAAAGGGAGAGGGAACACTGAGGCTTTCTTT
TRBV19	15	few	.	TRBJ1-5	CASSIRGPRNQPQHF	TGTGCCAGTAGTATAAGGGGTCCTCGCAATCAGCCCCAGCATTTT
TRBV7-2	15	many	.	TRBJ1-3	CASSYDRGSGNTIYF	TGTGCCAGCAGCTACGACCGGGGCTCTGGAAACACCATATATTTT
TRBV27	17	many	TRBD1	TRBJ1-1	CASSLRDRVGPNTEAFF	TGTGCCAGCAGTTTGAGGGACAGGGTGGGTCCGAACACTGAAGCTTTCTTT
TRBV30	12	.	.	TRBJ2-5	CAWQRSQETQYF	TGTGCCTGGCAGAGATCCCAAGAGACCCAGTACTTC
TRBV15	15	.	.	TRBJ1-5	CATSRDRAANQPQHF	TGTGCCACCAGCAGAGATCGGGCAGCTAATCAGCCCCAGCATTTT
TRBV12-3/TRBV12-4	17	few	TRBD1	TRBJ2-4	CASSLALPGGRGNIKYF	TGTGCCAGCAGTTTAGCATTGCCAGGGGGACGGGGAAACATTAAGTACTTC
TRBV28	14	many	.	TRBJ2-5	CASRPDRVQETQYF	TGTGCCAGCAGACCTGACAGAGTACAAGAGACCCAGTACTTC
TRBV29-1	13	.	.	TRBJ2-2	CSVDDSNTGELFF	TGCAGCGTTGACGATTCGAACACCGGGGAGCTGTTTTTT
TRBV6-1	15	few	TRBD1	TRBJ1-6	CASSSGTGGSSPLHF	TGTGCCAGCAGTAGTGGGACAGGGGGAAGTTCACCCCTCCACTTT
TRBV19	17	.	TRBD1	TRBJ1-2	CASSTRQGPETNYGYTF	TGTGCCAGTAGTACCCGACAGGGGCCAGAAACTAACTATGGCTACACCTTC
TRBV3-1	18	many	TRBD2	TRBJ2-5	CASSQERLAGGWQETQYF	TGTGCCAGCAGCCAAGAGAGGCTAGCGGGGGGTTGGCAAGAGACCCAGTACTTC
TRBV7-2	13	many	.	TRBJ1-2	CASSFEPNYGYTF	TGTGCCAGCAGCTTCGAACCTAACTATGGCTACACCTTC
TRBV15	16	many	.	TRBJ1-3	CATSRQGGTPGNTIYF	TGTGCCACCAGCAGACAAGGGGGAACCCCTGGAAACACCATATATTTT
TRBV6-5	11	many	.	TRBJ2-7	CASSSWGEQYF	TGTGCCAGCAGTTCATGGGGCGAGCAGTACTTC
TRBV25-1	15	.	.	TRBJ1-1	CASSEGAIGETEAFF	TGTGCCAGCAGTGAGGGTGCCATAGGGGAAACTGAAGCTTTCTTT
TRBV2	21	many	TRBD2	TRBJ2-4	CASSETGMTSGGSLAKNIQYF	TGTGCCAGCAGTGAAACGGGGATGACTAGCGGGGGGTCTCTTGCCAAAAACATTCAGTACTTC
TRBV19	17	many	.	TRBJ1-1	CASSESGAGHKNTEAFF	TGTGCCAGTAGCGAGTCGGGAGCCGGACATAAGAACACTGAAGCTTTCTTT